The sequence of this T cell receptor (beta chain) was determined in a study of CD8+ T cells in alopecia areata (dated by TCRdb to the late 2010s). Some background on the complete study: The treated patients, all with moderate-to-severe alopecia areata, were enrolled in an open-label pilot trial of oral tofacitinib given at 5 to 10 mg twice daily. Tofacitinib was administered for 6 to 18 months, and 6 months of follow-up off drug were then conducted to assess delayed response and recurrence. In treated patients, disease severity was measured using the SALT score, which gives the percentage of scalp surface area affected. In both human patients and the C3H/HeJ mouse model, the study applied high-throughput TCRbeta sequencing to look at T cell clonal expansion in alopecia areata. Human TCRbeta sequencing covered scalp tissue and sorted CD4+ and CD8+ peripheral blood T cells from patchy and totalis/universalis alopecia areata patients and healthy controls. Biopsies were taken from tofacitinib-treated patients at baseline and again at 4 and 24 weeks into treatment, and several of those patients also had a later scalp biopsy. Scalp clonality was compared among normal scalp (n=4), patchy alopecia areata scalp (n=8), and alopecia totalis/universalis scalp (n=8). RNA was extracted with the PAXgene miRNA kit for fixed scalp, the miRNeasy kit for PBMCs, and the RNeasy kit for mouse skin. TCRbeta CDR3 regions were amplified by immunoSEQ multiplex PCR using 35 Vbeta forward and 13 Jbeta reverse primers. Study-wide conclusions, independent of this receptor: The treated cohort was small, with a single nonresponder, so links between baseline CD8+ expansion and response need larger studies. Shared TCR sequences between patients were less evident than in mice, which may be partly attributable to HLA diversity in the patient population. Compared with normal scalp, lesional scalp, particularly in alopecia totalis/universalis, had higher clonality and more expanded CD8+ clones, which suggests antigenic drive. Tofacitinib significantly lowered scalp clonality and the number of expanded CD8+ clones among the top 100 scalp clones. Many expanded lesional clones persisted in scalp and blood during tofacitinib treatment, which may partly explain relapse after stopping treatment. Resident alphabeta T cells in normal human skin are also sequenced, complicating scalp TCR repertoire analysis, unlike mouse skin dominated by gammadelta T cells.

The library relied on the immunoSEQ multiplex PCR assay. RNA was extracted from all samples and reverse transcribed into cDNA as template for TCR sequencing. First-strand cDNA was synthesized using SuperScript III with a 2:1 mix of oligo-dT and random hexamers. A synthetic immune receptor repertoire was used to assess amplification bias, and residual bias was removed computationally. The paper's processing steps were these. Raw reads were preprocessed for error removal, and CDR3 was defined according to IMGT conventions as running from the conserved cysteine to phenylalanine. Clonality was computed as 1 minus the Shannon entropy, with the entropy normalized by log2 of the number of productive unique TCRs. CD4 or CD8 identity of scalp clones was inferred by cross-referencing scalp TCRbeta sequences with sorted blood CD4 and CD8 repertoires. TCRdb mirrors the immuneACCESS table, restricted to in-frame sequences. Some clones are absent from its copies; in checked studies, under half trace to an unresolved V gene, and the reason for the others is unknown. V, J and clone size reflect that table, while D and trimming were determined from the DNA. A total of over 150,000 clones appear in this sample, about 53% of them only once. The ten largest clones represent roughly a tenth of the sample.

The intended sense of this specimen's time point label: around 24 weeks on oral tofacitinib. The treatment or condition label of this sample denotes: oral pan-JAK inhibitor, 5-10 mg twice daily. Lesional scalp punch biopsies and peripheral blood were obtained from alopecia areata patients. PBMCs were isolated by density centrifugation and stained for CD3, CD4 and CD8, after which CD4+ and CD8+ T cells were sorted on a FACSAria. CDR1 and CDR2 are read off the germline V gene as LGHNA and YNFKEQ. Including the terminal cysteine and phenylalanine, the CDR3 comprises 16 residues. The only DNA kept is the CDR3, 48 bases in frame from the first base. V drops 0 bases and J drops 6 bases, leaving 17 bases in between. Comments on this clone: This receptor's antigen is unknown. No base quality information exists; no much larger clone differs at one position.

This specimen was CD8+ T cells sorted from blood, taken at week 24, from a patient treated with tofacitinib. The sequence links TRBV4-2 to TRBJ1-2; no D gene can be assigned with confidence. This TCR was recovered from a human donor with alopecia areata. The bases are TGTGCCAGCAGCCAAGATACCGCCTCACGGGCGAATGGCTACACCTTC. The translation is CASSQDTASRANGYTF.